One sample yielded the 32 T cell receptor beta chains listed below, sequenced in a study of T cells in Graves' hyperthyroidism and ophthalmopathy. From RNA transcripts, TCR beta CDR3 regions were amplified. First-round RT-PCR of the TCR CDR3 relied on the HTBI primer set. TCRdb itself ran the multiplex PCR reads through MiXCR, one entry per CDR3 protein. The sample lists about 96,000 distinct CDR3 sequences, around 50% occurring once. Sample: blood. The receptors were gathered from a woman between 35 and 50 years old with Graves' hyperthyroidism.

The chain has TRBV20-1 and TRBJ1-5; D is ambiguous. This CDR3 region has 11 residues. V lost 2 bases and J 7 bases, leaving 6 bases between the germline ends. CDR1 is DFQATT and CDR2 is SNEGSKA in the germline V gene (reference sequence). The DNA of the CDR3 is TGCAGTGCTAGACCGGGACAGCCCCAGCATTTT. Protein: CSARPGQPQHF.

This rearrangement joins TRBV20-1 to TRBJ1-6; no clear D. This CDR3 is 13 amino acids long. CDR1 and CDR2 (germline): DFQATT, SNEGSKA (reference sequence). V lost 3 bases and J lost 5, with 8 bases in between. This CDR3 is CSASTDNNSPLHF. CDR3 DNA sequence: TGCAGTGCTAGTACAGACAATAATTCACCCCTCCACTTT.

As regards this clonotype: A much larger clonotype is one base distant, so this may be a read error. The chain carries TRBV6-1 and TRBJ2-2; D remains ambiguous. With 8 bases removed from V and 5 bases from J, the gap between germline ends came to 12 bases. This CDR3 is built from 13 residues. Germline CDR1 MNHNS, CDR2 SASEGT. CDR3: CASGDKRTGELFF. CDR3 nucleotide sequence: TGTGCCAGCGGAGATAAGAGGACCGGGGAGCTGTTTTTT.

The chain has TRBV5-5 and TRBJ2-5; a possible D gene is TRBD1 (6 bases). Judging by the DNA end, TRBJ2-7 fits better; the J call may be wrong. Germline V gene data show CDR1 as SGHKS and CDR2 as YYEKEE (reference sequence). CDR3 length: 15 amino acids. The CDR3 reads CASRSGQLGTCEQYF. The CDR3 DNA follows: TGTGCCAGCAGGAGCGGACAGCTGGGTACCTGCGAGCAGTACTTC.

Points on this clonotype: A much larger clonotype is one base distant, so this may be a read error. The chain combines TRBV20-1 with TRBJ1-2; no firm D call. The CDR3 has 11 amino acids. Trimming removed 6 bases at V and 8 bases at J, with 13 bases between. Germline-derived CDR1 and CDR2 are DFQATT and SNEGSKA (reference sequence). The CDR3 is CSARRRLGYTF. As DNA, the CDR3 is TGCAGTGCCCGCCGGAGGCTGGGCTACACCTTC.

This chain uses TRBV7-6 with TRBJ1-6, with 8 bases matching TRBD1. Trimming took 3 bases from V and 4 from J; bases not matched to a gene: 11. Germline loops: CDR1 SGHVS, CDR2 FNYEAQ. This CDR3 comprises 18 residues. The CDR3 spells CASSFDPAGGQYNSPLHF. As DNA, the CDR3 is TGTGCCAGCAGCTTTGACCCGGCAGGGGGCCAATATAATTCACCCCTCCACTTT. The variable domain in full, with the rest retrieved from reference TRBV7-6 and TRBJ1-6, is GAGVSQSPRYKVTKRGQDVALRCDPISGHVSLYWYRQALGQGPEFLTYFNYEAQQDKSGLPNDRFSAERPEGSISTLTIQRTEQRDSAMYRCASSFDPAGGQYNSPLHFGNGTRLTVT.

J is TRBJ1-2 and V is TRBV15; no reliable D call. The germline V gene has CDR1 LNHNV and CDR2 YYDKDF (reference sequence). Trimming took 3 bases from V and 2 from J, leaving 10 bases between them. CDR3 length equals 14 residues. The CDR3 protein is CATSSEWGNYGYTF. The CDR3 DNA reads as TGTGCCACCAGCAGTGAATGGGGAAACTATGGCTACACCTTC.

This clonotype was seen at least ten times. This chain connects TRBV13 to TRBJ1-1; D is possibly TRBD1 (6 bases). The CDR3 covers 15 residues. Trimming removed 5 bases at V and 4 bases at J, with 17 bases between. Germline V gene sequence: CDR1 PRHDT, CDR2 FYEKMQ (reference sequence). CDR3 DNA: TGTGCCAGCAGCCTGGGGGCAGGGAAGAGCACTGAAGCTTTCTTT. It encodes CASSLGAGKSTEAFF.

About this clonotype: Since a much larger clone is just one base distant, this may be a read error. The CDR3 bases are TGTGCCAGCGGCCCCGAGCGGGGGGGGGGAGATACGCAGTATTTT. Translating it yields CASGPERGGGDTQYF. The chain combines TRBV5-4 with TRBJ2-3, with 10 nucleotides matching TRBD2. Germline V CDR1 and CDR2: SGHNT, YYREEE (reference sequence). This CDR3 has 15 residues. V lost 7 bases, J lost 5 bases, and 10 bases stayed unmatched.

This chain joins TRBV20-1 and TRBJ2-5, with D hard to call. The germline V gene encodes CDR1 DFQATT and CDR2 SNEGSKA (reference sequence). V was shortened by 4 bases and J by 7 bases, with 16 bases between the two germline ends. CDR3 length: 13 residues. CDR3 protein: CSAKGVAVGTQYF. CDR3 DNA sequence: TGCAGTGCTAAAGGCGTGGCGGTAGGGACCCAGTACTTC.

The chain recombines TRBV15 with TRBJ1-2; a possible D gene is TRBD1 (5 bases). V lost 5 bases and J lost 10, with 8 bases in between. This CDR3 region has 10 residues. Germline V CDR1 and CDR2: LNHNV, YYDKDF (reference sequence). The CDR3, as DNA: TGTGCCACCAGCGGGGGAACCTACACCTTC. Its protein is CATSGGTYTF.

The chain combines TRBV20-1 with TRBJ1-1, with D tentatively TRBD1 (5 bases). This CDR3 comprises 13 residues. Germline values: CDR1 DFQATT, CDR2 SNEGSKA (reference sequence). The CDR3 sequence is CRWTTQGDTEAFF. CDR3 sequence (DNA): TGCAGGTGGACAACCCAGGGCGACACTGAAGCTTTCTTT.

The chain has TRBV9 and TRBJ2-7; TRBD1 is a possible D gene (8 bases). Germline V gene sequence: CDR1 SGDLS, CDR2 YYNGEE. V lost 7 bases to trimming and J lost 2 bases, with 16 bases between them. The CDR3 sequence is 14 residues long. The CDR3 protein is CASSAGQATYEQYF. CDR3 DNA: TGTGCCAGCTCAGCGGGACAGGCGACCTACGAGCAGTACTTC.

The rearrangement uses TRBV5-6 and TRBJ1-2, with TRBD1 matching 7 bases. Germline V gene data show CDR1 as SGHDT and CDR2 as YYEEEE. The CDR3 loop spans 14 amino acids. Trimming took 3 bases from V and 8 from J; bases not matched to a gene: 10. The CDR3 coding sequence is TGTGCCAGCAGCTCGTCGACAGGGACCAGAGGCTACACCTTC. Amino acids: CASSSSTGTRGYTF.

The V gene is TRBV10-3, the J gene TRBJ2-6; D gene ambiguous. This CDR3 region has 13 residues. V lost 0 bases to trimming and J lost 5 bases, with 2 bases between them. CDR1 is ENHRY, CDR2 SYGVKD, per germline. CDR3 amino acids: CAISESRANVLTF. In nucleotides, the CDR3 is TGTGCCATCAGTGAGTCCCGGGCCAACGTCCTGACTTTC.

Note on this clonotype: One junction end disagrees with the germline gene, perhaps due to a read error. The chain uses TRBV7-2 and TRBJ1-6, with 10 bases fitting TRBD1. The CDR3 runs to 16 residues. Germline-derived CDR1 and CDR2 are SGHTA and FQGNSA. Here the CDR3 reads CASSQDLGTGVFPLHF. For the CDR3, the DNA is TGCGCCAGCAGCCAAGATTTGGGGACAGGGGTATTTCCCCTCCACTTT.

This clonotype was picked up many times. The chain joins TRBV5-5 to TRBJ1-5, with a possible D match to TRBD1 (5 bases). Trimming shortened V by 4 bases and J by 5 bases, and 16 bases separated the two germline ends. The germline V gene has CDR1 SGHKS and CDR2 YYEKEE (reference sequence). The CDR3 has 15 amino acids. The CDR3 DNA follows: TGTGCCAGCAGCCCGCGGACAAGGGGTGATCAGCCCCAGCATTTT. It specifies CASSPRTRGDQPQHF.

The J gene is TRBJ2-7, the V gene TRBV10-3; TRBD1 agrees at 8 bases. The CDR3 runs to 15 residues. V trimming: 7 bases; J trimming: 2 bases; junction bases outside the gene matches: 10. In germline, CDR1 is ENHRY, CDR2 SYGVKD. The CDR3 DNA is TGTGCCATCATCGGCGTTCGGGACAGGACCTACGAGCAGTACTTC. It translates to CAIIGVRDRTYEQYF.

With respect to this clonotype: A much more abundant neighbour one base away suggests this may be a read error. Since the CDR3 does not end with the conserved phenylalanine or tryptophan, this likely comes from a read error. This rearrangement joins TRBV7-8 to TRBJ1-1; unclear D gene. With 6 bases removed from V and 6 bases from J, the gap between germline ends came to 14 bases. Germline assignment: CDR1 SGHVS and CDR2 FQNEAQ. This CDR3 spans 13 amino acids. CDR3 nucleotides: TGTGCCAGCAGTTACTCGGCGGACTCTGAAGCTTTCCTT. Amino acid sequence: CASSYSADSEAFL.

This clonotype was seen a handful of times. The genes are TRBV10-3 and TRBJ1-2; D is unclear. V was cut by 7 bases and J by 0 bases, with 9 bases left in between. The CDR3 sequence is 13 residues long. Germline loops: CDR1 ENHRY, CDR2 SYGVKD. The CDR3 region is CAITGDANYGYTF. CDR3 DNA sequence: TGTGCCATCACAGGCGACGCTAACTATGGCTACACCTTC.

The chain links TRBV29-1 to TRBJ1-1; TRBD1 aligns across 7 bases. The CDR3 covers 11 residues. Losses at the gene ends were 8 bases for V and 6 bases for J; bases not matched to a gene: 6. The germline V gene encodes CDR1 SQVTM and CDR2 ANQGSEA. The CDR3 region is CSLTGTAEAFF. The CDR3 nucleotides read TGCAGCTTAACCGGGACAGCTGAAGCTTTCTTT.

In this sample, this clonotype turned up many times. The gene calls are TRBV10-3 and TRBJ1-4; 9 positions agree with TRBD1. The CDR3 is 12 residues long. The germline V gene encodes CDR1 ENHRY and CDR2 SYGVKD. The junction had 0 bases not matched to a gene; V was cut back by 6 bases and J by 7 bases. The CDR3 nucleotides read TGTGCCATCAGGGACAGGGGTGAAAAACTGTTTTTT. Translation: CAIRDRGEKLFF.

The chain carries TRBV15 and TRBJ1-5; D possibly corresponds to TRBD1 (6 bases). Germline loops: CDR1 LNHNV, CDR2 YYDKDF (reference sequence). Trimming stripped 1 base from V and 11 bases from J, with 24 bases between. The CDR3 spans 17 residues. The CDR3 spells CATSRAVRGGGEETQHF. The CDR3 coding sequence is TGTGCCACCAGCAGAGCCGTCCGAGGGGGGGGGGAAGAGACCCAGCATTTT.

The sample holds many counts of this clonotype. The chain links TRBV28 to TRBJ1-2; no firm D call. Germline assignment: CDR1 MDHEN and CDR2 SYDVKM. This CDR3 spans 14 amino acids. With 3 bases removed from V and 4 bases from J, the gap between germline ends came to 12 bases. The CDR3 region is CASSLVGIVYGYTF. CDR3 in DNA: TGTGCCAGCAGTTTGGTAGGGATCGTCTATGGCTACACCTTC.

The chain is built from TRBV5-4 and TRBJ2-5, with 7 bases fitting TRBD1. With V trimmed by 1 base and J by 4 bases, 1 base remained unmatched. Germline V gene lookup returns CDR1 SGHNT and CDR2 YYREEE (reference sequence). The length of the CDR3 is 13 residues. CDR3 loop: CASSLYRGETQYF. In DNA form, the CDR3 reads TGTGCCAGCAGCTTGTACAGGGGAGAGACCCAGTACTTC.

This clonotype was counted a few times. The J gene is TRBJ2-7, the V gene TRBV6-6; 10 nucleotides align to TRBD1. Germline CDR1 reads MNHNY; CDR2 reads SVGAGI (reference sequence). Trimming took 6 bases from V and 3 from J; bases not matched to a gene: 5. CDR3 length: 14 residues. The CDR3 region has the DNA TGTGCCAGCAGACCGGGACAGGGGATCTACGAGCAGTACTTC. Its translation: CASRPGQGIYEQYF.

The V call is TRBV7-8, the J call TRBJ2-7; the match to TRBD1 covers 9 bases. Germline CDR1 is SGHVS and CDR2 is FQNEAQ. This CDR3 region has 16 residues. V lost 9 bases and J lost 2; bases outside the gene matches: 14. The CDR3 nucleotides read TGTGCCAGTCGAGCCCGGAGGAGGACAGGGGCCTACGAGCAGTACTTC. It translates to CASRARRRTGAYEQYF.

V and J are TRBV7-3 and TRBJ2-5; 8 bases agree with TRBD1. Germline trimming cut 5 bases from V and 4 bases from J; bases unmatched to any gene: 9. Looked up from germline, CDR1 is SGHTA and CDR2 is FQGTGA. This CDR3 has 15 residues. The CDR3 protein is CASSPDLTGAETQYF. The CDR3 DNA follows: TGTGCCAGCAGCCCAGATCTGACAGGGGCAGAGACCCAGTACTTC.

This clonotype was recorded at least ten times. V gene TRBV4-1 combines with J gene TRBJ2-7; 10 bases are shared with TRBD1. This CDR3 contains 16 residues. The ends lost 1 base at V and 4 bases at J; junction bases unmatched: 7. Germline CDR1 reads MGHRA; CDR2 reads YSYEKL. CDR3 loop: CASSQGGTGDLYEQYF. DNA of the CDR3: TGCGCCAGCAGCCAAGGGGGGACAGGGGACCTGTACGAGCAGTACTTC.

This chain uses TRBV29-1 with TRBJ2-7; 8 bases match TRBD2. Germline values: CDR1 SQVTM, CDR2 ANQGSEA. CDR3 length equals 13 residues. With V trimmed by 7 bases and J by 9 bases, 14 bases remained unmatched. This CDR3 reads CSARTSLGSGQYF. The CDR3, as DNA: TGCAGCGCACGGACTAGCTTGGGGTCCGGGCAGTACTTC.

The chain links TRBV14 to TRBJ2-7; D gene unclear. This CDR3 spans 11 amino acids. The ends were cut back, 5 bases at V and 2 bases at J, with 4 bases in the middle. The germline gives CDR1 SGHDN, CDR2 FVKESK. CDR3 protein: CASSGAYEQYF. DNA of the CDR3: TGTGCCAGCAGCGGGGCCTACGAGCAGTACTTC. The full variable domain, rest sourced from reference TRBV14 and TRBJ2-7, is EAGVTQFPSHSVIEKGQTVTLRCDPISGHDNLYWYRRVMGKEIKFLLHFVKESKQDESGMPNNRFLAERTGGTYSTLKVQPAELEDSGVYFCASSGAYEQYFGPGTRLTVT.

V and J are TRBV9 and TRBJ1-6; tentatively, D is TRBD1 (5 bases). V shed 4 bases and J shed 2 bases, with 13 bases lying between them. In germline, CDR1 is SGDLS, CDR2 YYNGEE. CDR3 length: 16 amino acids. The CDR3 DNA reads as TGTGCCAGCAGCCCCGGGGGGGACGCCTATAATTCACCCCTCCACTTT. It yields the protein CASSPGGDAYNSPLHF. Based on the CDR3 plus reference TRBV9 and TRBJ1-6, the full variable domain is DSGVTQTPKHLITATGQRVTLRCSPRSGDLSVYWYQQSLDQGLQFLIQYYNGEERAKGNILERFSAQQFPDLHSELNLSSLELGDSALYFCASSPGGDAYNSPLHFGNGTRLTVT.